Listed below are T cell receptor beta chains from one sample, sequenced in a study of Graves' ophthalmopathy and Graves' hyperthyroidism. TCRdb reanalysed the multiplex PCR reads using MiXCR and keeps one entry per CDR3 protein. The sample holds hundreds of thousands of distinct CDR3 sequences, 22% seen once. Material: peripheral blood. The source is a woman aged 18-29 years with stable Graves' hyperthyroidism. Some clones in this sample may be carry-over from other donors' samples. Both conserved end residues are part of each CDR3. D genes are given only for firm matches. Only some rows state a clone size, as once, few, many or a class for expanded clones.

D: TRBD1; V: TRBV5-1; J: TRBJ2-7; size: few; DNA: TGCGCCAGCAGCTCCCCGGGACAGGGGTACTACGAGCAGTACTTC; CDR3: CASSSPGQGYYEQYF
D: TRBD2; V: TRBV9; J: TRBJ2-5; size: NA; DNA: TGTGCCAGCAGCGTCGGTCTAGCGGCCTTGCACGGGGAGACCCAGTACTTC; CDR3: CASSVGLAALHGETQYF
D: NA; V: TRBV12-3/TRBV12-4; J: TRBJ1-5; size: many; DNA: TGTGCCAGCAGTCCCGACCTTACCCAGCCCCAGCATTTT; CDR3: CASSPDLTQPQHF
D: NA; V: TRBV6-1; J: TRBJ1-5; size: many; DNA: TGTGCCAGCAGTGAACTCCGGGTTAGCAATCAGCCCCAGCATTTT; CDR3: CASSELRVSNQPQHF
D: NA; V: TRBV2; J: TRBJ1-1; size: NA; DNA: TGTGCCAGCAGGGAAGGGAGAATTGAAGCTTTCTTT; CDR3: CASREGRIEAFF
D: NA; V: TRBV6-1; J: TRBJ2-7; size: many; DNA: TGTGCCAGCAGTACCGTGACAGAAGCCTACGAGCAGTACTTC; CDR3: CASSTVTEAYEQYF
D: NA; V: TRBV12-3/TRBV12-4; J: TRBJ2-7; size: many; DNA: TGTGCCGGCCCCTTAAAGGGGGAGCAGTACTTC; CDR3: CAGPLKGEQYF
D: NA; V: TRBV30; J: TRBJ2-7; size: few; DNA: TGTGCCTGGAGTGTCTCGGTCCGGGACGAGCAGTACTTC; CDR3: CAWSVSVRDEQYF
D: NA; V: TRBV28; J: TRBJ1-2; size: many; DNA: TGTGCCAGCAGCCGAACGACGGGTGGCTACACCTTC; CDR3: CASSRTTGGYTF
D: NA; V: TRBV11-1; J: TRBJ1-5; size: NA; DNA: TGTGCCAGCAGCGCGGGACCTAATCAGCCCCAGCATTTT; CDR3: CASSAGPNQPQHF
D: NA; V: TRBV30; J: TRBJ1-1; size: few; DNA: TGTGCCTGGTTAATTAGACAGTCTCGGAACACTGAAGCTTTCTTT; CDR3: CAWLIRQSRNTEAFF
D: NA; V: TRBV20-1; J: TRBJ1-2; size: many; DNA: TGCAGTGCTAGAGGGTCCGGCACGCGTCGCTATGGCTACACCTTC; CDR3: CSARGSGTRRYGYTF
D: NA; V: TRBV6-1; J: TRBJ2-2; size: many; DNA: TGTGCCAGCAGTGAACTGGTCGGGGAGCTGTTTTTT; CDR3: CASSELVGELFF
D: TRBD2; V: TRBV7-9; J: TRBJ2-5; size: many; DNA: TGTGCCAGCAGCTTTACTAGCGGAGTCCAAGAGACCCAGTACTTC; CDR3: CASSFTSGVQETQYF
D: TRBD1; V: TRBV2; J: TRBJ1-2; size: NA; DNA: TGTGCCAGCGTCAGGGGGGTGAGCTATGGCTACACCTTC; CDR3: CASVRGVSYGYTF
D: NA; V: TRBV3-1; J: TRBJ2-4; size: many; DNA: TGTGCCAGCAGCCAAGCTGGGTTCAAAAACATTCAGTACTTC; CDR3: CASSQAGFKNIQYF
D: NA; V: TRBV7-3; J: TRBJ2-2; size: NA; DNA: TGTGCCAGCAGCCAGTGGTTGGGACCTACGAACACCGGGGAGCTGTTTTTT; CDR3: CASSQWLGPTNTGELFF
D: NA; V: TRBV10-3; J: TRBJ1-2; size: many; DNA: TGTGCCACCAATAGCGGCGTGGTTAGCTATGGCTACACCTTC; CDR3: CATNSGVVSYGYTF
D: NA; V: TRBV10-2; J: TRBJ2-7; size: once; DNA: TGCGCCAGCAGTGAGGGGGGCTCTCTTTACGAGCAGTACTTC; CDR3: CASSEGGSLYEQYF
D: TRBD2; V: TRBV29-1; J: TRBJ2-5; size: NA; DNA: TGCAGCGTGAGACTAGCGGGGCTAGAGACCCAGTACTTC; CDR3: CSVRLAGLETQYF